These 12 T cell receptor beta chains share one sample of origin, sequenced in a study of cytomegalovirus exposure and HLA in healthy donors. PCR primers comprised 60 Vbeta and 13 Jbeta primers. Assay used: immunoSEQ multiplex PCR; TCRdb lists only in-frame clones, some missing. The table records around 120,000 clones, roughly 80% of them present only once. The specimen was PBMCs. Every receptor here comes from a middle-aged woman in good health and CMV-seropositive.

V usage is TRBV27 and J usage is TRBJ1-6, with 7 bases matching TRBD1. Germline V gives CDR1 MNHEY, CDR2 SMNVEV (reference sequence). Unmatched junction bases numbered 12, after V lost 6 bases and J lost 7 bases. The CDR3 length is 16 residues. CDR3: CASSPLGGGLNSPLHF. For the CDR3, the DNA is TGTGCCAGCAGCCCCCTAGGAGGGGGCTTGAATTCACCCCTCCACTTT.

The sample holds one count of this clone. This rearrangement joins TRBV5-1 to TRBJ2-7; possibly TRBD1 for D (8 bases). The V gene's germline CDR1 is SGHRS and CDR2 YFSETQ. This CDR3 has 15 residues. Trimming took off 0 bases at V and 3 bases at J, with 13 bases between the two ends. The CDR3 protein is CASSLGHRGGYEQYF. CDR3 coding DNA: TGCGCCAGCAGCTTGGGGCACAGGGGGGGCTACGAGCAGTACTTC.

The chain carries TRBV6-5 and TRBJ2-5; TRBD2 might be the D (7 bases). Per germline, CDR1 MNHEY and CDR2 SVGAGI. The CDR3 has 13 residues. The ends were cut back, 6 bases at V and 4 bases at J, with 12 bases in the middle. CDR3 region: CASSTGRGETQYF. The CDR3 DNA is TGTGCCAGCAGCACAGGGAGGGGAGAGACCCAGTACTTC.

The CDR3 DNA follows: TGTGCCAGCTCATCCCGGGCTAGCGGGGACACCGCAGATACGCAGTATTTT. Translated: CASSSRASGDTADTQYF. The chain couples TRBV18 to TRBJ2-3; 9 bases line up with TRBD2. CDR1 KGHSH and CDR2 LQKENI come from the germline V gene. After removal of 5 bases from V and 4 bases from J, the junction contained 13 bases not matched to a gene. The CDR3 sequence is 17 residues long.

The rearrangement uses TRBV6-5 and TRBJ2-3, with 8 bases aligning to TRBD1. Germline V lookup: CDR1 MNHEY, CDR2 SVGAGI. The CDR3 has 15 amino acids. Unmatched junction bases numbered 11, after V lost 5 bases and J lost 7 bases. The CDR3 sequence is CASSPPRQGRYTQYF. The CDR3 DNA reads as TGTGCCAGCAGTCCTCCCCGACAGGGGCGATATACGCAGTATTTT.

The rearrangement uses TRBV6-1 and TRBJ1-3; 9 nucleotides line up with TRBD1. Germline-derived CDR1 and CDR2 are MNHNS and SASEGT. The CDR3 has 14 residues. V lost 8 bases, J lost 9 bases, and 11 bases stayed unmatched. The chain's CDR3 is CASQRQGVWSTIYF. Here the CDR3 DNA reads TGTGCCAGCCAAAGACAGGGGGTTTGGAGCACCATATATTTT.

The CDR3 region has the DNA TGCGCCAGCAGCTTAGGACGGGGAGGTTGGAACACTGAAGCTTTCTTT. Its protein product is CASSLGRGGWNTEAFF. The chain employs TRBV5-1 and TRBJ1-1; D not certain. Germline CDR1 reads SGHRS; CDR2 reads YFSETQ. This CDR3 comprises 16 residues. V was trimmed by 2 bases and J by 1 base, leaving 15 bases between them.

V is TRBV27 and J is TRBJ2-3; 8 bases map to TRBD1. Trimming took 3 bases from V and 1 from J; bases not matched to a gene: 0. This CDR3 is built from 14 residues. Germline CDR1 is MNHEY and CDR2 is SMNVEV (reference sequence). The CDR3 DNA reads TGTGCCAGCAGTTTGGACAGGGGCACAGATACGCAGTATTTT. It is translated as CASSLDRGTDTQYF.

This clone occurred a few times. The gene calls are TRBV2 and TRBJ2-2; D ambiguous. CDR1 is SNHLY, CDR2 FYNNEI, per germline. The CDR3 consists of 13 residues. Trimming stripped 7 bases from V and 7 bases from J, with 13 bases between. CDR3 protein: CASNANKYGELFF. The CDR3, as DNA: TGTGCCAGCAATGCTAATAAATACGGGGAGCTGTTTTTT.

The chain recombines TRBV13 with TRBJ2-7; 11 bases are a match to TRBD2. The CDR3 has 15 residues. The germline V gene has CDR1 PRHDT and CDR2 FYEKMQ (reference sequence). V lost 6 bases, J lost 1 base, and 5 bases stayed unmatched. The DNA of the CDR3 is TGTGCCAGCAGTCCAACTAGCGGGAGATCCTACGAGCAGTACTTC. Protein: CASSPTSGRSYEQYF.

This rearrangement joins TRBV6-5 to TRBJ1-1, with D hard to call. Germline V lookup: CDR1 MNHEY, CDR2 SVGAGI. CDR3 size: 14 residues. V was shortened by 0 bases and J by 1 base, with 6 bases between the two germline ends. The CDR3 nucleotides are TGTGCCAGCAGTTACTCGAGTTCGAACACTGAAGCTTTCTTT. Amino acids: CASSYSSSNTEAFF.

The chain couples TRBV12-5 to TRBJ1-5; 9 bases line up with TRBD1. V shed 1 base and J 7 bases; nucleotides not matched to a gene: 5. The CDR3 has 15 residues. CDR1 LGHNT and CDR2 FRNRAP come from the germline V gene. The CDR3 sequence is CASGLGTGGGQPQHF. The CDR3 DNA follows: TGTGCTAGTGGTTTGGGAACAGGGGGCGGACAGCCCCAGCATTTT.